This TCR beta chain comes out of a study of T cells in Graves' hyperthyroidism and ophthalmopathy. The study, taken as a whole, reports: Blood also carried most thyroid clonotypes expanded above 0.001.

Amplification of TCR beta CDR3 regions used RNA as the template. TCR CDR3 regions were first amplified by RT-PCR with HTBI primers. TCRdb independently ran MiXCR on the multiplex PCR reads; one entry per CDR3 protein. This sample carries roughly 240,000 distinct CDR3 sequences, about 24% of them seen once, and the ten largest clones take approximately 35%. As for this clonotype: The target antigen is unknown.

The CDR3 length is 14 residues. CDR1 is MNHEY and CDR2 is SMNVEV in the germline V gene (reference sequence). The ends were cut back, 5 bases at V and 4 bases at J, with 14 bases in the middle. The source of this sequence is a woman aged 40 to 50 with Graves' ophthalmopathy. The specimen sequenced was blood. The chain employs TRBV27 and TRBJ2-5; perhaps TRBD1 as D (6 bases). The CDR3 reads CASSNRVVAETQYF. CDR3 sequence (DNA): TGTGCCAGCAGTAACAGGGTAGTAGCAGAGACCCAGTACTTC.